Here is one T cell receptor beta chain with its context. Its antigen is unknown. There are no base qualities to consult, and no much larger clone falls within one base. These data belong to a study of blood T cell repertoires in COVID-19 (TCRdb year 2020). Looking at the study overall: For ImmuneRACE Cohort 3, a participant was defined as recovered based on two consecutive negative NP/OP PCR tests, clearance by a healthcare professional, or resolution of symptoms. The collaborator samples originated in the United States, Italy and Spain and spanned the acute and convalescent phases of COVID-19. The material from the prospective study consisted of cDNA or gDNA derived from T cells, B-cell-depleted T cells, or PBMCs. The dataset comprised deeply sampled blood TCRbeta repertoires from subjects exposed to, actively infected with, or recovered from COVID-19. The repertoires were made available in a free public database intended to serve as a resource for research on the immune response to SARS-CoV-2. The samples were drawn from the first 160 participants of the ongoing ImmuneRACE study and from 1,254 subjects provided by 6 global collaborators. Nearly every sample came with metadata listing a de-identified subject ID, COVID-19 status, age in years and sex. Where HLA class I and class II types were available, the types were taken from metadata supplied by the sample provider, not from assay-based typing.

In the prospective study, participants were about 18 to 95 years old, resided in fewer than 25 geographic areas of the United States, and were enrolled through a virtual design. To assign participants to cohorts, the prospective study relied on clinical history that participants themselves reported in a screening survey and a study questionnaire. Each participant in the prospective study had whole blood, serum and a nasopharyngeal or oropharyngeal swab collected by mobile phlebotomists. Over a 2-month period, participants in the prospective study had the option of providing additional blood draws and questionnaires. Before DNA extraction, blood samples from the prospective study were shipped at room temperature or frozen. At the junction V is shortened by 1 base and J by 0 bases; bases outside the gene matches: 3. The germline V gene specifies MNHEY as CDR1 and SVGEGT as CDR2. CDR3 length: 15 amino acids, cysteine to phenylalanine. Solely the CDR3 DNA is kept, with 45 bases framed from the first base.

The study at large found these results: How much clinical and demographic metadata was included differed by source and by participant, and the metadata was provided uncurated.

TCRbeta CDR3 regions were amplified from genomic DNA using the immunoSEQ Assay, a bias-controlled multiplex PCR. The study's processing was this. Nucleated cell counts per sample were estimated from amplification of reference gene primers within the assay. To quantify the absolute abundance of each unique TCRbeta CDR3 rearrangement, sequence reads were collapsed and filtered. For each sample, productive Simpson clonality was calculated by taking the square root of Simpson's diversity index across productive rearrangements. As stored in TCRdb, this immuneACCESS dataset retains in-frame rearrangements with V and J assigned. A fraction of the clones does not appear; measured against another copy, unresolved V genes explain less than half of the discrepancy, and the remainder lacks a known reason. The DNA was the basis for D and trimming; V, J and clone size are from that table. This sample holds over 110,000 clones; over 75% were observed only once. More than 3% of the sample is taken by the ten largest.

The sample comprised PBMCs or T cells enriched from blood (not recorded which). The TCR was taken from a man aged 45-60 years in a cohort exposed to, infected with or recovered from COVID-19 (not recorded which). The chain is encoded by TRBV6-2 or TRBV6-3 joined to TRBJ2-7; 7 junctional bases match TRBD1. The CDR3 corresponds to CASSYLGQSSYEQYF. The nucleotides are TGTGCCAGCAGTTACTTGGGACAGAGCTCCTACGAGCAGTACTTC.